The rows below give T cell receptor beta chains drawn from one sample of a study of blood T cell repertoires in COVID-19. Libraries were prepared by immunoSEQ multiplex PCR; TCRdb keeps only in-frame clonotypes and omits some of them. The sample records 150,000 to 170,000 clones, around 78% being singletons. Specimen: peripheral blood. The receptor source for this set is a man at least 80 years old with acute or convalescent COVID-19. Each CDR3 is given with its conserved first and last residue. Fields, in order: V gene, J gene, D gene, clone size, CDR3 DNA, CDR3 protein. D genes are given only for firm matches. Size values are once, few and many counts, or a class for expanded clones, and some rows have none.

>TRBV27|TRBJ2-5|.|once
TGTGCCAGCAGCCCCCCCGCGGCACGGGAGACCCAGTACTTC
CASSPPAARETQYF
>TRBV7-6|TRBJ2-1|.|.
TGTGCCAGCAGCAGACTAGTCGTTGAGCAGTTCTTC
CASSRLVVEQFF
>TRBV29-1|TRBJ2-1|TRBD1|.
TGCAGCGTTGGACAGGGGGCCTACAATGAGCAGTTCTTC
CSVGQGAYNEQFF
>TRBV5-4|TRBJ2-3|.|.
TGTGCCAGCAGCCCAGGATCATCCATGGATACGCAGTATTTT
CASSPGSSMDTQYF
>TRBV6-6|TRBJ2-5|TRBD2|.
TGTGCCAGCAGGAAACGGACTAGCGGGGAAGAGACCCAGTACTTC
CASRKRTSGEETQYF
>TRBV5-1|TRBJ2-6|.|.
TGCGCCAGCAGCTTTAGTATTGCTGGGGCCAACGTCCTGACTTTC
CASSFSIAGANVLTF
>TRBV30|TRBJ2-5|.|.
TGTGCCTGGACCCCCCGACAGTTCCAAGAGACCCAGTACTTC
CAWTPRQFQETQYF
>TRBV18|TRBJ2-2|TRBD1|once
TGTGCCAGCTCGGCTAGGGGACAGGCGAACACCGGGGAGCTGTTTTTT
CASSARGQANTGELFF
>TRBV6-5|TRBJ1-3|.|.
TGTGCCAGCAGTTACTCGAAACAGGAGGGAAACACCATATATTTT
CASSYSKQEGNTIYF
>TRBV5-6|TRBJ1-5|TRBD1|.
TGTGCCAGCAGCTTCTCGGGACAGGGGGCGGCACAGCCCCAGCATTTT
CASSFSGQGAAQPQHF
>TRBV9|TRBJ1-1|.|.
TGTGCCAGCAGCGTAGATCTTGACAGGAACACTGAAGCTTTCTTT
CASSVDLDRNTEAFF
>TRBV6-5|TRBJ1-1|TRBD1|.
TGTGCCAGCAGTTACGACAGGGTGGGGACTGAAGCTTTCTTT
CASSYDRVGTEAFF
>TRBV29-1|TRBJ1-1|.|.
TGCAGCGCCAAGACATTTGAAGCTTTCTTT
CSAKTFEAFF
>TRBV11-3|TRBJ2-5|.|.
TGTGCCAGCAGCTTATCAGAGACTCAAGAGACCCAGTACTTC
CASSLSETQETQYF
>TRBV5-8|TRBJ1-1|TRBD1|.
TGTGCCAGCAGCTTGTTCCCCTTAGGACAGGTGAACACTGAAGCTTTCTTT
CASSLFPLGQVNTEAFF
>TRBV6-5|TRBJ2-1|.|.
TGTGCCAGCAGTTATAACGGGGCCGGGAGAAGTGAGCAGTTCTTC
CASSYNGAGRSEQFF
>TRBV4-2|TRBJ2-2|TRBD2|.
TGTGCCAGCAGCCAAGAGATTAGCGGGGGACTTGGCGGGGAGCTGTTTTTT
CASSQEISGGLGGELFF
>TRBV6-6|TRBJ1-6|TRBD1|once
TGTGCCAGCAGCGGGGGACAGGGGGGGGATTCACCCCTCCACTTT
CASSGGQGGDSPLHF
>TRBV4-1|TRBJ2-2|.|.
TGCGCCAGCAGCCGCCGACAGTCGGCCGGGGAGCTGTTTTTT
CASSRRQSAGELFF
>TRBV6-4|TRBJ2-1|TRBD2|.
TGTGCCAGCAGTGACTCGCGGGGGGGCGTTGAGCAGTTCTTC
CASSDSRGGVEQFF
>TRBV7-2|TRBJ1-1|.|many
TGTGCCAGCAGCCCCGGACTTTCCGAAGCTTTCTTT
CASSPGLSEAFF
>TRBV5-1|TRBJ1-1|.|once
TGCGCCAGCAGCTTGGCAGGGCAGCAGAACACTGAAGCTTTCTTT
CASSLAGQQNTEAFF
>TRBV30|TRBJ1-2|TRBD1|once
TGTGCCTGGACAAGACAGGGGGATTATGGCTACACCTTC
CAWTRQGDYGYTF
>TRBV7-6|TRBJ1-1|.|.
TGTGCCAGCAGCGGAGAGGGGGGAGGGGACACTGAAGCTTTCTTT
CASSGEGGGDTEAFF
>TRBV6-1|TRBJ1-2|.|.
TGTGCCAGCAGTGAAGGGCCGTACTATGGCTACACCTTC
CASSEGPYYGYTF
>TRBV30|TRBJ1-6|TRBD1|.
TGTGCCTGGAGTGCCGGGACAGGGGGCTCACCCCTCCACTTT
CAWSAGTGGSPLHF
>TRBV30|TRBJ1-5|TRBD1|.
TGTGCCTGGAGTGTTAAAGGGGGCGGGTCCCCCCAGCATTTT
CAWSVKGGGSPQHF
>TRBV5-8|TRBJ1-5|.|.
TGTGCCAGCAGCGTAAACACGGTGTCGGGTATGGCCCAGCATTTT
CASSVNTVSGMAQHF
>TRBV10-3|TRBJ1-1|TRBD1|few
TGTGCCATGCGACAGGGGAACACTGAAGCTTTCTTT
CAMRQGNTEAFF
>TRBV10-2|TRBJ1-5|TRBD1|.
TGCGCCAGCAGGGAGAGCACAGGGGGGGTTAGCAATCAGCCCCAGCATTTT
CASRESTGGVSNQPQHF
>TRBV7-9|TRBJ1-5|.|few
TGTGCCAGCAGCCCCAGCACAGGGACCCAGCATTTT
CASSPSTGTQHF
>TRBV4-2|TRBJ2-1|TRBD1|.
TGTGCCAGCAGCCAAGATAACAGGGGAATGGATGAGCAGTTCTTC
CASSQDNRGMDEQFF
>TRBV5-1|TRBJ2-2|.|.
TGCGCCAGCAGCCTGAGGGCCGCGAGCGCGGGCACCGGGGAGCTGTTTTTT
CASSLRAASAGTGELFF
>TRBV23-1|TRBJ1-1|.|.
TGCGCCAGCACAGACAGCTCTGAAGCTTTCTTT
CASTDSSEAFF
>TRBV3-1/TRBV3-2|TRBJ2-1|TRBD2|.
TGTGCCAGCAGCCAACTGGCGGGGGGCTACAATGAGCAGTTCTTC
CASSQLAGGYNEQFF
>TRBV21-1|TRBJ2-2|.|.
TGTGCCAGTCCTGAGCCCCCTTTACGGGGGGGCCCCCCAATCGGGGAGCTGTTTTTT
CASPEPPLRGGPPIGELFF
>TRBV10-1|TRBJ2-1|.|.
TGCGCCAGCAGTCCGGGACATATCAATGAGCAGTTCTTC
CASSPGHINEQFF
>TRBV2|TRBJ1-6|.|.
TGTGCCAGCAGTATCGAGCAGGGGATGAGGTCACCCCTCCACTTT
CASSIEQGMRSPLHF
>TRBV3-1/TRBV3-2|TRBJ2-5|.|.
TGTGCCAGCAGCCAAGATCCTGCCGGGACCCAGTACTTC
CASSQDPAGTQYF
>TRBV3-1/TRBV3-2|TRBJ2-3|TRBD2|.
TGTGCCAGCAGCCCCGGTTACAGCGGGGGGCGGGGAGATACGCAGTATTTT
CASSPGYSGGRGDTQYF
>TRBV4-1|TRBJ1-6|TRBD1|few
TGCGCCAGCAGCCCCAGCAGGGACAGGGGATCACCCCTCCACTTT
CASSPSRDRGSPLHF
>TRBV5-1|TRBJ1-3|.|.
TGCGCCAGCAGCCCTAACAGAGACTCTGGAAACACCATATATTTT
CASSPNRDSGNTIYF
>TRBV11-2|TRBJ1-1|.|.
TGTGCCAGCAGTACAGAGATCATGAACACTGAAGCTTTCTTT
CASSTEIMNTEAFF
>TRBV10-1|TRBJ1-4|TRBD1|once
TGCGCCAGCAGGAAACAGGGGTCAACTAATGAAAAACTGTTTTTT
CASRKQGSTNEKLFF
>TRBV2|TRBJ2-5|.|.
TGTGCCAGCAGTGGCATGGGCAGCCAAGAGACCCAGTACTTC
CASSGMGSQETQYF